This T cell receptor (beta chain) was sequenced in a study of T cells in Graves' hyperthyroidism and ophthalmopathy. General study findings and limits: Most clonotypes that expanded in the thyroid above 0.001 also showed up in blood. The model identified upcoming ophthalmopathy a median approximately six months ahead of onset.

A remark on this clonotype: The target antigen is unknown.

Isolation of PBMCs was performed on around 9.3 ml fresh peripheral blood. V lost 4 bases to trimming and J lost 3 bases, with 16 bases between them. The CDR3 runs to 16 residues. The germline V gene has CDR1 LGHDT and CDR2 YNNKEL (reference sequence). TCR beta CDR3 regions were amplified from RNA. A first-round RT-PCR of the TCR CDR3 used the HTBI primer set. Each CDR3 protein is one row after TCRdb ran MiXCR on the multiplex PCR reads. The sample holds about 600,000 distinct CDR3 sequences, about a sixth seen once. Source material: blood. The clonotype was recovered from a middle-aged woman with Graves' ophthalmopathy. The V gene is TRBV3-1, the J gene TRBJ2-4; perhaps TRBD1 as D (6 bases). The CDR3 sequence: CASSPPLGGDKNIQYF. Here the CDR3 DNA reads TGTGCCAGCAGCCCTCCCTTAGGGGGAGACAAAAACATTCAGTACTTC.